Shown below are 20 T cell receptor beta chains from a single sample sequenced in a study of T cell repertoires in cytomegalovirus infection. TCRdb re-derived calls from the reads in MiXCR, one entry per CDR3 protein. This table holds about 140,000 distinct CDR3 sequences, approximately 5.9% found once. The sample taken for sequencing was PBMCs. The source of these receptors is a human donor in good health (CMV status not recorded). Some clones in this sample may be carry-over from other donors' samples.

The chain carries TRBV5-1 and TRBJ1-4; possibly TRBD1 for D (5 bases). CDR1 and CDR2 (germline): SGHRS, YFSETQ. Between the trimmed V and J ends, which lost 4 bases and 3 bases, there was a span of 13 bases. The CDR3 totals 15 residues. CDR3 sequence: CASSTFGASNEKLFF. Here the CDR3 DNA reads TGCGCCAGCAGCACCTTCGGGGCGTCTAATGAAAAACTGTTTTTT.

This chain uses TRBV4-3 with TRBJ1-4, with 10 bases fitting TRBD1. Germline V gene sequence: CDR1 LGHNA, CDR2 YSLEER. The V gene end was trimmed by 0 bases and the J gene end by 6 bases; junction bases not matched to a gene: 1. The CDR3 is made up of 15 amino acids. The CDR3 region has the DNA TGCGCCAGCAGCCAAGATGGGACAGGGGATGAAAAACTGTTTTTT. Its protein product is CASSQDGTGDEKLFF.

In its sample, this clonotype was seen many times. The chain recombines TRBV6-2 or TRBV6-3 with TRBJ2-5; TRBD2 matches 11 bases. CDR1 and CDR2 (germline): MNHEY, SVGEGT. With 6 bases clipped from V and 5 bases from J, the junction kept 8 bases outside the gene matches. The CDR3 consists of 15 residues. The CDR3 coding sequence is TGTGCCAGCAGGTTTAGCGGGGGGGCCGGTGAGACCCAGTACTTC. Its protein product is CASRFSGGAGETQYF.

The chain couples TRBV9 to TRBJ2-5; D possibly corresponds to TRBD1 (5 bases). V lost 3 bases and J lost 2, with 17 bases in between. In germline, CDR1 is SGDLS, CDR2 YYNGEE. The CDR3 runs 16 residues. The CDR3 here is CASSARRQRGQETQYF. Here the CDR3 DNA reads TGTGCCAGCAGCGCCCGGAGACAGAGAGGTCAAGAGACCCAGTACTTC.

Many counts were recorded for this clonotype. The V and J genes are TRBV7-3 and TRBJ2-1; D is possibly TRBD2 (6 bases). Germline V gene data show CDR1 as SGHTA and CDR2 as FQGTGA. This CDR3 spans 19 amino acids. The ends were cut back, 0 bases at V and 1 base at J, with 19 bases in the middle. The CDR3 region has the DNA TGTGCCAGCAGCTTAACCCGGCAGAGGGGCGGGGAATCCTACAATGAGCAGTTCTTC. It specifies CASSLTRQRGGESYNEQFF. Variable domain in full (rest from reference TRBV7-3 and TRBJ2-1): GAGVSQTPSNKVTEKGKYVELRCDPISGHTALYWYRQSLGQGPEFLIYFQGTGAADDSGLPNDRFFAVRPEGSVSTLKIQRTERGDSAVYLCASSLTRQRGGESYNEQFFGPGTRLTVL.

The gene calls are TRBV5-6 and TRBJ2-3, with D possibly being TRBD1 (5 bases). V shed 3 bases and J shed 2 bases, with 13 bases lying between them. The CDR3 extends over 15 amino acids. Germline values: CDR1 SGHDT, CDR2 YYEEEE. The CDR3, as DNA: TGTGCCAGCAGCTGGGGCGGCGGCCCCACAGATACGCAGTATTTT. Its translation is CASSWGGGPTDTQYF.

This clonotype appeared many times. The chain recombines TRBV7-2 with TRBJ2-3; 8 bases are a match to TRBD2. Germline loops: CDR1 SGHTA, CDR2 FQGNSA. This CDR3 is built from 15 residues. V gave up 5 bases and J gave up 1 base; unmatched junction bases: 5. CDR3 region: CASSTSSGRTDTQYF. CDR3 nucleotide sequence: TGTGCCAGCAGCACATCTAGCGGGCGCACAGATACGCAGTATTTT.

The CDR3: CSASQGGDAETQYF. The CDR3 DNA follows: TGCAGTGCTAGCCAGGGAGGCGACGCGGAGACCCAGTACTTC. This sequence joins TRBV20-1 and TRBJ2-5, with D possibly being TRBD2 (6 bases). CDR3 length: 14 amino acids. CDR1 and CDR2 (germline): DFQATT, SNEGSKA (reference sequence). V lost 3 bases to trimming and J lost 5 bases, with 16 bases between them.

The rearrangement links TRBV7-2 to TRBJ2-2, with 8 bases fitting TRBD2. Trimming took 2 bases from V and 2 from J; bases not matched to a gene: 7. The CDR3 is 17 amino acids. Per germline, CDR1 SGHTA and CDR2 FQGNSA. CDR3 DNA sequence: TGTGCCAGCAGCTTACTTGCGGGGGGAATAAACACCGGGGAGCTGTTTTTT. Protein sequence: CASSLLAGGINTGELFF.

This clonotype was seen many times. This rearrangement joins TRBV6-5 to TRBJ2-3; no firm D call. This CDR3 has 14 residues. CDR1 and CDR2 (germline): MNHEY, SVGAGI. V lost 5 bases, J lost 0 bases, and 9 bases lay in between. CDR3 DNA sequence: TGTGCCAGCAGTACTTATCTAAGCACAGATACGCAGTATTTT. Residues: CASSTYLSTDTQYF.

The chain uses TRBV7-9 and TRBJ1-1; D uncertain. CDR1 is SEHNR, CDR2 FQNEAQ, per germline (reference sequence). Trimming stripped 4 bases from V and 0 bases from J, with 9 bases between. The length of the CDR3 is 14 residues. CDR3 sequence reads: CASSSGLVNTEAFF. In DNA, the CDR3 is TGTGCCAGCAGCTCCGGTCTAGTGAACACTGAAGCTTTCTTT.

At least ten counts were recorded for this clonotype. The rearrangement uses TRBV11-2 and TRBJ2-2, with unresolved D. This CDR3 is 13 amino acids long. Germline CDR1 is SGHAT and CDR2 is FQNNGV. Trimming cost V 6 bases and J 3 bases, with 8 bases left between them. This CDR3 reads CASRERHTGELFF. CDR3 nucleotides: TGTGCCAGCAGAGAGAGGCACACCGGGGAGCTGTTTTTT.

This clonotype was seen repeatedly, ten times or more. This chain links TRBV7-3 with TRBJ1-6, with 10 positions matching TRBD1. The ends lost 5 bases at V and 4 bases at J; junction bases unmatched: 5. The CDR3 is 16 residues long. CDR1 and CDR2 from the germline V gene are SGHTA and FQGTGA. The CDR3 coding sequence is TGTGCCAGCAGCACGACAGGGGGCGGTTATAATTCACCCCTCCACTTT. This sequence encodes CASSTTGGGYNSPLHF.

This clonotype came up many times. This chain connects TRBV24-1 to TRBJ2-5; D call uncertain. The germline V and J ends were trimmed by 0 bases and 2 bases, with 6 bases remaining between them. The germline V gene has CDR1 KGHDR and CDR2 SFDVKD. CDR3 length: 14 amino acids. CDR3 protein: CATSDLGSQETQYF. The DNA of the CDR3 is TGTGCCACCAGTGATTTGGGGTCTCAAGAGACCCAGTACTTC.

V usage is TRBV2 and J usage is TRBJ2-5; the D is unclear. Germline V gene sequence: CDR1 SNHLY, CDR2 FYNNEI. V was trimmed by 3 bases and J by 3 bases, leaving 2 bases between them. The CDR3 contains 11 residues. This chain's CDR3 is CASSEEETQYF. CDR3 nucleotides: TGTGCCAGCAGTGAGGAAGAGACCCAGTACTTC. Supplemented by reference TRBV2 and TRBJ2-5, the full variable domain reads EPEVTQTPSHQVTQMGQEVILRCVPISNHLYFYWYRQILGQKVEFLVSFYNNEISEKSEIFDDQFSVERPDGSNFTLKIRSTKLEDSAMYFCASSEEETQYFGPGTRLLVL.

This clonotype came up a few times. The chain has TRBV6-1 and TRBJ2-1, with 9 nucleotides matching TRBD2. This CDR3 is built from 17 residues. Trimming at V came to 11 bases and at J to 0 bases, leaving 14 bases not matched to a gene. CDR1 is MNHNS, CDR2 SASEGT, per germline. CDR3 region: CAPRALAGPISYNEQFF. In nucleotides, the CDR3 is TGTGCCCCGAGGGCACTAGCGGGCCCAATCTCCTACAATGAGCAGTTCTTC.

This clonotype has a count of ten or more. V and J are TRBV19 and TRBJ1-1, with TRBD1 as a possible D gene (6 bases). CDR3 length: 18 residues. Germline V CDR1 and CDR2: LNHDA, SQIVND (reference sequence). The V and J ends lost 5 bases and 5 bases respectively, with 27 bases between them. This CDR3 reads CASSANRDYGTMRTEAFF. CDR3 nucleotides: TGTGCCAGTAGTGCAAACAGGGACTACGGGACGATGCGGACTGAAGCTTTCTTT.

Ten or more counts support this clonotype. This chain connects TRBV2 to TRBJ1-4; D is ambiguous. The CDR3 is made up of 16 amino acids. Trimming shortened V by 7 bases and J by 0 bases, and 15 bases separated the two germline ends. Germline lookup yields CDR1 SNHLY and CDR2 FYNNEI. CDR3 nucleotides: TGTGCCAGCACTAGCCGGAGGGCCCCAACTAATGAAAAACTGTTTTTT. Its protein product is CASTSRRAPTNEKLFF.

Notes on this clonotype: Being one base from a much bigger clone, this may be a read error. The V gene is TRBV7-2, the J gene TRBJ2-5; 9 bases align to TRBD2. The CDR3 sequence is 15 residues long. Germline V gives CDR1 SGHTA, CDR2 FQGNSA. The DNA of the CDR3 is TGTGCCAGCGGGGAGCGGGGGGCCCCGGGGGAGACCCGGTACTTC. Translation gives CASGERGAPGETRYF.

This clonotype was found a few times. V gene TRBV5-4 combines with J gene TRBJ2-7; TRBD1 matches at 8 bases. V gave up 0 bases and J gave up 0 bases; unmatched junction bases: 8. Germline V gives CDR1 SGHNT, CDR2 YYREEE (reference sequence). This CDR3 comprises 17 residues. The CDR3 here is CASSLGRGQATSYEQYF. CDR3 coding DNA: TGTGCCAGCAGCTTGGGGCGGGGACAGGCGACCTCCTACGAGCAGTACTTC.